These T cell receptor beta chains were read from a single sample in a study of siplizumab effects on memory and regulatory T cells. Sequencing used immunoSEQ multiplex PCR; TCRdb keeps in-frame clones, though not all of them. Of 15,000 to 20,000 clones in the sample, under 55% were seen once. These receptors' targets are unknown. The material sequenced was CFSE-low (dividing) CD4+ T cells sorted from an allogeneic mixed lymphocyte reaction. The receptor source for this set is a human donor in good health; the cells came from an allogeneic mixed lymphocyte reaction. The CDR3 runs from the conserved cysteine through the conserved F or W. The order of the fields is D gene, V gene, clone size, J gene, CDR3 protein, CDR3 DNA. The D gene is left open where the match is weak. Size values are once, few and many counts, or a class for expanded clones, and some rows have none.

NA,TRBV5-4,NA,TRBJ2-2,CASSRDTGELFF,TGTGCCAGCAGCCGGGATACCGGGGAGCTGTTTTTT
NA,TRBV2,NA,TRBJ2-3,CASSGVARTDTQYF,TGTGCCAGCAGTGGGGTAGCTCGCACAGATACGCAGTATTTT
TRBD1,TRBV19,NA,TRBJ1-5,CASSIGDRGLFQPQHF,TGTGCCAGTAGCATAGGGGACAGGGGGCTTTTTCAGCCCCAGCATTTT
NA,TRBV28,NA,TRBJ1-5,CASRATGDQPQHF,TGTGCCAGCAGAGCGACAGGAGATCAGCCCCAGCATTTT
NA,TRBV2,few,TRBJ2-4,CASSETPNIQYF,TGTGCCAGCAGTGAGACACCAAACATTCAGTACTTC
TRBD1,TRBV4-3,few,TRBJ1-2,CASSPGWGQGSGYTF,TGCGCCAGCAGCCCGGGGTGGGGACAGGGGTCTGGCTACACCTTC
NA,TRBV5-4,NA,TRBJ2-7,CASSLQTGYSYEQYF,TGTGCCAGCAGCTTGCAGACAGGCTACTCCTACGAGCAGTACTTC
NA,TRBV2,NA,TRBJ2-3,CASRRDSTDTQYF,TGTGCCAGCAGGCGGGACAGCACAGATACGCAGTATTTT
NA,TRBV6-1,once,TRBJ1-4,CASSRGELFF,TGTGCCAGCAGTAGGGGGGAACTGTTTTTT
TRBD2,TRBV7-9,NA,TRBJ2-3,CASSFLAGGVDTQYF,TGTGCCAGCAGCTTTCTAGCGGGGGGGGTGGATACGCAGTATTTT